What follows describes a single T cell receptor (beta chain). Antigen specificity is unknown. Between the trimmed V and J ends, which lost 4 bases and 7 bases, there was a span of 17 bases. CDR1 and CDR2 (germline): SGHVS, FQNEAQ. CDR3 length equals 16 residues. These data come from a study of a mutant IDH1 vaccine in newly diagnosed glioma. Study details: Initiation of the vaccine course occurred 4-6 weeks after radiotherapy alone, or alongside temozolomide cycles. General study results and limits: Detectable vaccine-induced immune responses arose in roughly 93% of patients.

Method: immunoSEQ multiplex PCR; TCRdb's copy keeps in-frame clones and lacks some. The sample lists 50,000 to 65,000 clones; around 83% were seen once. This sample's time point: week 47, end of study. Doses consisted of 300 ug of mutant IDH1 20-mer peptide each, paired with topical imiquimod. Each patient was administered eight vaccinations, scheduled in weeks 1, 3, 5, 7, 11, 15, 19 and 23. Sample: PBMCs, taken from a glioma patient whose treatment included an IDH1 peptide vaccine. The rearrangement joins TRBV7-8 to TRBJ1-6; a possible D gene is TRBD1 (6 bases). The TCR originated in a woman in her forties or fifties with glioma. In DNA form, the CDR3 reads TGTGCCAGCAGCTCCTTAGGGGGGGCGCACAATTCACCCCTCCACTTT. It is translated as CASSSLGGAHNSPLHF.